These T cell receptor beta chains were read from a single sample in a study of blood T cell repertoires in COVID-19. The method was immunoSEQ multiplex PCR; TCRdb's version includes in-frame clones alone and lacks a portion of them. The repertoire has some 150,000 clones, approximately 86% of them found once; the top ten carry around 6.2%. Material: PBMCs or T cells enriched from blood (not recorded which). Receptor source: a woman aged 40-49 years who had recovered from COVID-19. The CDR3 runs from the conserved cysteine through the conserved F or W. The D gene is left open where the match is weak. Expanded clones get a size class; other rows say once, few or many, or leave the size out.

NA	TRBV19	TRBJ1-6	NA	TGTGCCAGTAGTATAGGGAGCGGCTCACCCCTCCACTTT	CASSIGSGSPLHF
NA	TRBV7-8	TRBJ1-1	NA	TGTGCCAGCAGCATGGGCGTGAACACTGAAGCTTTCTTT	CASSMGVNTEAFF
TRBD1	TRBV6-5	TRBJ2-7	NA	TGTGCCAGCAGTTACACTCATGGGACAGGGGGTGAGCAGTACTTC	CASSYTHGTGGEQYF
NA	TRBV18	TRBJ2-1	NA	TGTGCCAGCTCACCAGAGGTGAACCCCTATGAGCAGTTCTTC	CASSPEVNPYEQFF
TRBD2	TRBV30	TRBJ2-7	NA	TGTGCCTGGAGTGTACAGAGTAGCGGGCCGTCCGAGCAGTACTTC	CAWSVQSSGPSEQYF
NA	TRBV9	TRBJ2-1	NA	TGTGCCAGCAATCCTTCTACGAGCTCCTACAATGAGCAGTTCTTC	CASNPSTSSYNEQFF
NA	TRBV5-6	TRBJ1-3	NA	TGTGCCAGCAGCTTGGGCAGGATCTCTGGAAACACCATATATTTT	CASSLGRISGNTIYF
TRBD1	TRBV6-5	TRBJ1-2	NA	TGTGCCAGCAGTCCCACGACAGGGAGAGGCTACACCTTC	CASSPTTGRGYTF
TRBD2	TRBV7-9	TRBJ2-7	once	TGTGCCAGCAGCTTAGTTTCTAGCGGGAGCAACGAGCAGTACTTC	CASSLVSSGSNEQYF
NA	TRBV12-5	TRBJ2-7	once	TGTGCTAGTGGTTTGGTGCAACTCCCTAGCGTACTCTCCTACGAGCAGTACTTC	CASGLVQLPSVLSYEQYF
NA	TRBV15	TRBJ1-5	NA	TGTGCCACCAGCAGGGACAGCTATCAGCCCCAGCATTTT	CATSRDSYQPQHF